This TCR beta chain was captured by sequencing in a study of OX40 agonist ivuxolimab in advanced cancers. On the study more broadly: Treatment received earlier with anti-PD-1, anti-PD-L1 or anti-CTLA-4 agents was allowed, and over 30% had some. The study reported partial responses in three patients: one hepatocellular carcinoma, two cutaneous melanoma.

Only in-frame clones appear in the TCRdb table, and some are missing; sequencing was by immunoSEQ multiplex PCR. In the table there are more than 55,000 clones, nearly 90% of which are singletons. Autoimmune disease history or systemic immunosuppression excluded patients. The investigators sampled blood at baseline, at cycle 4 day 1, and at cycle 7 day 1. The CDR3 totals 15 residues. V was trimmed by 0 bases and J by 0 bases, leaving 9 bases between them. Germline V gene data show CDR1 as LNHNV and CDR2 as YYDKDF (reference sequence). The sample in question was CD4+ or CD8+ T cells sorted from blood, obtained in a trial of the OX40 agonist ivuxolimab. This sequence joins TRBV15 and TRBJ2-7; no definite D call. The clonotype originates from an adult with an advanced solid tumor such as melanoma, head and neck, liver or kidney cancer. In nucleotides, the CDR3 is TGTGCCACCAGCAGAGATATCGGTCCCTCCTACGAGCAGTACTTC. This gives the protein CATSRDIGPSYEQYF.